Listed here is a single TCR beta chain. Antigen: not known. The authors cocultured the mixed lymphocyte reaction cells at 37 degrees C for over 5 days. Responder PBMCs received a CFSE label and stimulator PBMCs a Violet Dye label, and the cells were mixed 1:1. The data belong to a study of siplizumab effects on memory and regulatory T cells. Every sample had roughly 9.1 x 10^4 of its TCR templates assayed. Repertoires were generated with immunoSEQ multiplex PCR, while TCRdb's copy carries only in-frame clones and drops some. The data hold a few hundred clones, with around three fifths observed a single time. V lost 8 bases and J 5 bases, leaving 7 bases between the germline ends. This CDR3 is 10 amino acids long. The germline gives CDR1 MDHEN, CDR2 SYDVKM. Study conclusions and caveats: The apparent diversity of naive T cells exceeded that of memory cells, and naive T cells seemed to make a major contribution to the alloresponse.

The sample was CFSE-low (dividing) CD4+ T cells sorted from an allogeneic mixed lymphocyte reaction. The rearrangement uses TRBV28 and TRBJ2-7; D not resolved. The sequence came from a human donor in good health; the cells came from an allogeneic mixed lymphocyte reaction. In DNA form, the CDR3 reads TGTGCCAGCGGGTTCAACGAGCAGTACTTC. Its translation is CASGFNEQYF. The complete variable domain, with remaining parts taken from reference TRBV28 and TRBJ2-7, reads DVKVTQSSRYLVKRTGEKVFLECVQDMDHENMFWYRQDPGLGLRLIYFSYDVKMKEKGDIPEGYSVSREKKERFSLILESASTNQTSMYLCASGFNEQYFGPGTRLTVT.